The sequence of this TCR beta chain was determined in a study of vaccination effects on CD4 cells after COVID-19. Study as a whole: Post-vaccine sample collection fell at a median of 72 days after the second dose.

Study findings and constraints: Late after vaccination, infection- and vaccine-induced clones showed marked clonal contraction.

Under the ViraFEST assay, PBMC were stimulated with viral peptide pools so that antigen-specific CD4+ T cells expanded. Sequencing was performed afterwards. Upon completion of more than 9 days in culture, CD4+ T cells were isolated. Either the BNT162b2 or mRNA-1273 vaccine was given to participants in two doses. V was shortened by 1 base and J by 0 bases, with 1 base between the two germline ends. The CDR3 has 13 residues. Germline lookup yields CDR1 LGHDT and CDR2 YNNKEL (reference sequence). About this clone itself: The target antigen is unknown.

Clones were read by immunoSEQ multiplex PCR, and TCRdb kept only the in-frame ones, dropping some. The top ten clones hold less than 1.5% of a sample with 50,000 to 65,000 clones, 73% of them seen once. This receptor was obtained from a human donor who received a COVID-19 vaccine. The chain couples TRBV3-1 (or the pseudogene TRBV3-2) to TRBJ1-3; D is unresolved. The specimen comprised CD4+ T cells from PBMCs cultured with HCoV-229E spike peptides, sampled after COVID-19 vaccination. The CDR3 sequence is CASSQGSGNTIYF. The CDR3 bases are TGTGCCAGCAGCCAAGGCTCTGGAAACACCATATATTTT.